These T cell receptor beta chains were read from a single sample in a study of cytotoxic CD8 clonotypes in ibrutinib-treated CLL. Assay used: immunoSEQ multiplex PCR; TCRdb lists only in-frame clones, some missing. Of roughly 220,000 clones detected, over 65% appear once; the ten largest clones hold approximately 6%. The source material was PBMCs, sampled after 12 months of ibrutinib treatment. The receptors shown here come from a human donor with chronic lymphocytic leukemia. Each CDR3 is given with its conserved first and last residue. A D gene is named only where the DNA matches it firmly. Expanded clones get a size class; other rows say once, few or many, or leave the size out.

>.|.|TRBV7-2|TRBJ2-3
TGTGCCAGCAGCTTAAGGGGGAAGACAGATACGCAGTATTTT
CASSLRGKTDTQYF
>.|.|TRBV7-3|TRBJ2-3
TGTGCCAGCAGCTTATCCGGGACCGCCACCGATACGCAGTATTTT
CASSLSGTATDTQYF
>.|.|TRBV7-2|TRBJ1-5
TGTGCCAGCAGCTCGGGGTGGGATCAGCCCCAGCATTTT
CASSSGWDQPQHF
>.|TRBD1|TRBV5-4|TRBJ1-2
TGTGCCAGCAGCTCCCTACAGGGGCGCCCCTCTTATGGCTACACCTTC
CASSSLQGRPSYGYTF
>.|TRBD1|TRBV7-2|TRBJ2-7
TGTGCCAGCAGCAACTCCGGGACAGGGGTTAACGAGCAGTACTTC
CASSNSGTGVNEQYF
>.|.|TRBV15|TRBJ1-3
TGTGCCACCAGCAGAGTGGGGGACTCTGGAAACACCATATATTTT
CATSRVGDSGNTIYF
>once|.|TRBV11-2|TRBJ2-1
TGTGCCAGCAGCTTGAGGGGGGGTAGGAGTGAGCAGTTCTTC
CASSLRGGRSEQFF
>.|TRBD2|TRBV30|TRBJ2-1
TGTGCCTGGAGTAAGCAGCGGGGGGTTTATGAGCAGTTCTTC
CAWSKQRGVYEQFF
>few|TRBD1|TRBV7-2|TRBJ1-5
TGTGCCAGCAGCACAACGGGACAGGCCCGGGGTCAGCCCCAGCATTTT
CASSTTGQARGQPQHF
>.|.|TRBV11-3|TRBJ2-1
TGTGCCAGCAGCTGCGGAGAGCAGTTCTTC
CASSCGEQFF
>.|TRBD2|TRBV7-2|TRBJ2-6
TGTGCCAGCAGGTTCGGGACTACTGGGGCCAACGTCCTGACTTTC
CASRFGTTGANVLTF
>once|TRBD1|TRBV7-7|TRBJ2-2
TGTGCTAGCAGCTTACGGGACAGAAACACCGGGGAGCTGTTTTTT
CASSLRDRNTGELFF